This T cell receptor beta chain was recovered during a study of control samples from healthy donors and cancer patients. The CDR3 loop spans 17 amino acids. Trimming cost V 1 base and J 1 base, with 11 bases left between them. Per the germline V gene, CDR1 is SGHTA and CDR2 is FQGNSA. This table comes from immunoSEQ multiplex PCR, and its TCRdb copy is limited to in-frame clones, with some not included. The data show 170,000 or so clones, 80% to 95% seen once. The rearrangement joins TRBV7-2 to TRBJ2-6; D call uncertain. Material: blood. The receptor's source is a woman in her 40s in good health. CDR3 sequence: CASSLGRSKSGANVLTF. CDR3 in DNA: TGTGCCAGCAGCTTAGGCAGGTCAAAGTCTGGGGCCAACGTCCTGACTTTC.